Shown below are 17 T cell receptor beta chains from a single sample sequenced in a study of CD8+ T cells in alopecia areata. Investigators isolated RNA and reverse transcribed it into cDNA to act as the sequencing template. Assay: immunoSEQ multiplex PCR; the TCRdb copy retains only in-frame clones and omits some. The sample has fewer than 250,000 clones, roughly two fifths seen once. The treatment here: oral pan-JAK inhibitor, 5-10 mg twice daily. This specimen was CD4+ T cells sorted from blood, taken between weeks 30 and 35, from a patient treated with tofacitinib. Receptor source: a human donor with alopecia areata.

In this sample, this clone turned up a few times. The chain couples TRBV2 to TRBJ2-3, with 9 bases matching TRBD1. The CDR3 spans 14 residues. The ends lost 6 bases at V and 2 bases at J; junction bases unmatched: 3. Germline V gives CDR1 SNHLY, CDR2 FYNNEI. The CDR3 protein is CASRQGAFTDTQYF. Here the CDR3 DNA reads TGTGCCAGCAGACAGGGGGCCTTCACAGATACGCAGTATTTT.

The chain links TRBV7-8 to TRBJ2-5; D is ambiguous. Trimming left V 1 base short and J 5 bases short, with 14 bases between. The CDR3 length is 15 residues. In germline, CDR1 is SGHVS, CDR2 FQNEAQ. The CDR3 DNA follows: TGTGCCAGCAGCTTAGGGCAGCACACTCGGGAGACCCAGTACTTC. Encoded protein: CASSLGQHTRETQYF.

In its sample, this clone was seen a few times. The chain carries TRBV2 and TRBJ2-7; TRBD2 agrees at 7 bases. This CDR3 is built from 15 residues. Germline V CDR1 and CDR2: SNHLY, FYNNEI. The V and J ends lost 6 bases and 0 bases, in that order; junction bases with no gene match: 8. CDR3 sequence: CASRFGGVSSYEQYF. DNA for the CDR3: TGTGCCAGCAGATTTGGGGGGGTCAGCTCCTACGAGCAGTACTTC.

The gene calls are TRBV29-1 and TRBJ1-1; unclear D gene. Trimming shortened V by 6 bases and J by 2 bases, and 13 bases separated the two germline ends. The CDR3 extends over 13 amino acids. Germline V gene sequence: CDR1 SQVTM, CDR2 ANQGSEA. The CDR3 DNA reads as TGCAGCGTGAAACCCGGTACTAACACTGAAGCTTTCTTT. Residues: CSVKPGTNTEAFF.

The V and J genes are TRBV29-1 and TRBJ1-1; the match to TRBD1 covers 10 bases. Unmatched junction bases numbered 7, after V lost 8 bases and J lost 1 base. Looked up from germline, CDR1 is SQVTM and CDR2 is ANQGSEA. This CDR3 spans 14 amino acids. Here the CDR3 DNA reads TGCAGCTTTCGACAGGGGGCGCGGAACACTGAAGCTTTCTTT. Amino acid sequence: CSFRQGARNTEAFF.

The chain couples TRBV13 to TRBJ2-5; 7 bases align to TRBD2. V trimming: 5 bases; J trimming: 2 bases; junction bases outside the gene matches: 14. The germline V gene has CDR1 PRHDT and CDR2 FYEKMQ (reference sequence). This CDR3 contains 17 residues. CDR3 sequence (DNA): TGTGCCAGCAGCCTACGAGCAGGGAGGGCTCCACAAGAGACCCAGTACTTC. This encodes CASSLRAGRAPQETQYF.

There are many counts of this clone. J is TRBJ2-5 and V is TRBV28; no firm D call. Germline V gene data show CDR1 as MDHEN and CDR2 as SYDVKM. The CDR3 has 13 amino acids. The V end lost 3 bases, the J end lost 2 bases, and 7 bases lay between the germline ends. The CDR3 sequence: CASSFPAQETQYF. Written as DNA, the CDR3 is TGTGCCAGCAGTTTCCCCGCGCAAGAGACCCAGTACTTC.

This clone occurred a few times. The V call is TRBV6-4, the J call TRBJ2-1; 7 bases are shared with TRBD1. Germline values: CDR1 MRHNA, CDR2 SNTAGT. The CDR3 covers 14 residues. V dropped 3 bases and J dropped 6; count of bases not matched to a gene: 5. The CDR3 DNA reads as TGTGCCAGCAGTGATCAGACAGGGTCCAATGAGCAGTTCTTC. It is translated as CASSDQTGSNEQFF.

The V and J genes are TRBV7-9 and TRBJ2-3, with no clear D. Germline CDR1 reads SEHNR; CDR2 reads FQNEAQ (reference sequence). The CDR3 has 13 residues. Trimming took 1 base from V and 5 from J, leaving 7 bases between them. The CDR3 region has the DNA TGTGCCAGCAGCTTAGATTCGGGAGATACGCAGTATTTT. Protein product: CASSLDSGDTQYF. Looking up the rest from reference TRBV7-9 and TRBJ2-3 gives the full variable domain: DTGVSQNPRHKITKRGQNVTFRCDPISEHNRLYWYRQTLGQGPEFLTYFQNEAQLEKSRLLSDRFSAERPKGSFSTLEIQRTEQGDSAMYLCASSLDSGDTQYFGPGTRLTVL.

V and J are TRBV5-1 and TRBJ2-5, with 7 bases matching TRBD1. V lost 4 bases, J lost 0 bases, and 6 bases stayed unmatched. This CDR3 contains 15 residues. Germline CDR1 SGHRS, CDR2 YFSETQ. CDR3 sequence reads: CASSPRQGYQETQYF. The CDR3 DNA follows: TGCGCCAGCAGCCCGCGACAGGGCTACCAAGAGACCCAGTACTTC. The complete variable domain, with remaining parts taken from reference TRBV5-1 and TRBJ2-5, reads KAGVTQTPRYLIKTRGQQVTLSCSPISGHRSVSWYQQTPGQGLQFLFEYFSETQRNKGNFPGRFSGRQFSNSRSEMNVSTLELGDSALYLCASSPRQGYQETQYFGPGTRLLVL.

CDR3 DNA: TGCGCCAGCAGCCAAGAAATCGGGCTAGCGCGGCTCGGATACGAGCAGTACTTC. It yields the protein CASSQEIGLARLGYEQYF. The chain employs TRBV4-1 and TRBJ2-7; D is perhaps TRBD2 (6 bases). The V and J ends lost 0 bases and 4 bases respectively, with 22 bases between them. Germline V gives CDR1 MGHRA, CDR2 YSYEKL. The CDR3 is made up of 18 amino acids.

Remarks on this clone: Germline is not matched at one junction end, which may reflect a read error. The V and J genes are TRBV19 and TRBJ1-5; D gene uncertain. Germline V CDR1 and CDR2: LNHDA, SQIVND (reference sequence). The CDR3 runs to 13 residues. CDR3 sequence (DNA): TGTGCCAGTAGTCAACAGTACTATCAACCCCAGCATTTT. This codes for CASSQQYYQPQHF.

This chain links TRBV18 with TRBJ2-7; 9 nucleotides agree with TRBD2. The CDR3 is 14 residues long. J lost 5 bases, V lost 3 bases, and 5 bases had no gene match. Germline assignment: CDR1 KGHSH and CDR2 LQKENI. CDR3 in amino acids: CASSPSGSRNEQYF. The CDR3 DNA reads TGTGCCAGCTCACCTAGCGGGAGTAGGAACGAGCAGTACTTC.

The chain carries TRBV28 and TRBJ2-7; TRBD1 matches at 9 bases. The CDR3 totals 13 residues. Germline lookup yields CDR1 MDHEN and CDR2 SYDVKM. V trimming: 9 bases; J trimming: 3 bases; junction bases outside the gene matches: 6. The CDR3 bases are TGTGCCAGTTTGACAGGGGGGGTCTACGAGCAGTACTTC. Translation gives CASLTGGVYEQYF.

The table lists this clone with a few counts. This chain joins TRBV29-1 and TRBJ2-2; TRBD2 matches at 10 bases. This CDR3 is 16 amino acids long. V lost 6 bases and J lost 5; bases outside the gene matches: 12. Germline V gene lookup returns CDR1 SQVTM and CDR2 ANQGSEA. CDR3 sequence (DNA): TGCAGCGTATCCCGGCGGCTAGCGGGGGAAACCGGGGAGCTGTTTTTT. This codes for CSVSRRLAGETGELFF.

This clone was picked up a small number of times. V usage is TRBV6-1 and J usage is TRBJ1-5; no definite D call. Germline CDR1 is MNHNS and CDR2 is SASEGT. The CDR3 is 13 residues long. Trimming stripped 6 bases from V and 1 base from J, with 7 bases between. Written as DNA, the CDR3 is TGTGCCAGCAGGGTTGGGAGCAATCAGCCCCAGCATTTT. Translating it yields CASRVGSNQPQHF.

V gene TRBV30 combines with J gene TRBJ1-2; D remains ambiguous. The CDR3 contains 13 residues. From germline, CDR1 is GTSNPN and CDR2 SVGIG (reference sequence). V was trimmed by 1 base and J by 3 bases, leaving 9 bases between them. CDR3: CAWSGQSYYGYTF. CDR3 sequence (DNA): TGTGCCTGGAGTGGTCAGAGCTACTATGGCTACACCTTC.